This is a list of T cell receptor beta chains from one sample in a study of cytomegalovirus exposure and HLA in healthy donors. Assay: immunoSEQ multiplex PCR; the TCRdb copy retains only in-frame clones and omits some. The table lists about 170,000 clones, about 85% of them singletons. The sample consisted of PBMCs. The receptors originated from a young man in good health and CMV-seropositive. CDR3s include the opening cysteine and the closing phenylalanine or tryptophan. The D gene is left open where the match is weak. Rows give clone size only sometimes, using once, few, many, or a class for an expanded clone.

clone size: .
CDR3 length: 13
J gene: TRBJ2-7
D gene: .
V gene: TRBV5-4
CDR3 DNA: TGTGCCAGCAGCCGCGGGACGGCCTACGAGCAGTACTTC
CDR3 protein: CASSRGTAYEQYF

clone size: .
CDR3 length: 15
J gene: TRBJ1-1
D gene: TRBD1
V gene: TRBV9
CDR3 DNA: TGTGCCAGCAGCGTGGTAACAGGGGGCGGCACTGAAGCTTTCTTT
CDR3 protein: CASSVVTGGGTEAFF

clone size: .
CDR3 length: 15
J gene: TRBJ1-4
D gene: .
V gene: TRBV7-2
CDR3 DNA: TGTGCCAGCAGCCGGCAGGGGAGAGATAATGAAAAACTGTTTTTT
CDR3 protein: CASSRQGRDNEKLFF

clone size: once
CDR3 length: 16
J gene: TRBJ1-6
D gene: .
V gene: TRBV7-6
CDR3 DNA: TGTGCCAGCAGCTTAGAACGCGGGCAATATAATTCACCCCTCCACTTT
CDR3 protein: CASSLERGQYNSPLHF

clone size: .
CDR3 length: 11
J gene: TRBJ2-1
D gene: .
V gene: TRBV12-5
CDR3 DNA: TGTGCTAGTGCCTCCCACAATGAGCAGTTCTTC
CDR3 protein: CASASHNEQFF

clone size: few
CDR3 length: 14
J gene: TRBJ1-1
D gene: .
V gene: TRBV7-6
CDR3 DNA: TGTGCCAGCAGCTCCGGGACTGCCAACACTGAAGCTTTCTTT
CDR3 protein: CASSSGTANTEAFF

clone size: few
CDR3 length: 15
J gene: TRBJ1-5
D gene: .
V gene: TRBV29-1
CDR3 DNA: TGCAGCGTTAGCTCGGGGAGTACAGGCAATCAGCCCCAGCATTTT
CDR3 protein: CSVSSGSTGNQPQHF

clone size: .
CDR3 length: 14
J gene: TRBJ2-7
D gene: .
V gene: TRBV19
CDR3 DNA: TGTGCCAGTAGTATAACAGGGCTACCCTACGAGCAGTACTTC
CDR3 protein: CASSITGLPYEQYF

clone size: .
CDR3 length: 15
J gene: TRBJ1-4
D gene: .
V gene: TRBV2
CDR3 DNA: TGTGCCAGCAGTGTCATCCCCGGGACTAATGAAAAACTGTTTTTT
CDR3 protein: CASSVIPGTNEKLFF

clone size: .
CDR3 length: 16
J gene: TRBJ2-3
D gene: TRBD2
V gene: TRBV10-3
CDR3 DNA: TGTGCCATCAGTGAGTCTCTAGCGGGGGGGCGAGATACGCAGTATTTT
CDR3 protein: CAISESLAGGRDTQYF

clone size: .
CDR3 length: 16
J gene: TRBJ2-1
D gene: TRBD2
V gene: TRBV7-6
CDR3 DNA: TGTGCCAGCAGCAAATTTCGGACTAGCGGGGGGGGAGAGCAGTTCTTC
CDR3 protein: CASSKFRTSGGGEQFF

clone size: .
CDR3 length: 15
J gene: TRBJ2-5
D gene: TRBD2
V gene: TRBV19
CDR3 DNA: TGTGCCAGTGGGAGCGGGGGTACCACTCCAGGGACCCAGTACTTC
CDR3 protein: CASGSGGTTPGTQYF

clone size: .
CDR3 length: 14
J gene: TRBJ1-1
D gene: TRBD1
V gene: TRBV28
CDR3 DNA: TGTGCCACGGCTGGAGGACAGGGGAACACTGAAGCTTTCTTT
CDR3 protein: CATAGGQGNTEAFF

clone size: .
CDR3 length: 15
J gene: TRBJ2-3
D gene: TRBD2
V gene: TRBV6-1
CDR3 DNA: TGTGCCAGCAGTGAAATCGGGGGGGCCTCAGATACGCAGTATTTT
CDR3 protein: CASSEIGGASDTQYF

clone size: .
CDR3 length: 15
J gene: TRBJ1-4
D gene: .
V gene: TRBV5-1
CDR3 DNA: TGCGCCAGCAGCTTGGAGACAGCATTCAATGAAAAACTGTTTTTT
CDR3 protein: CASSLETAFNEKLFF

clone size: .
CDR3 length: 13
J gene: TRBJ2-5
D gene: .
V gene: TRBV7-3
CDR3 DNA: TGTGCCAGCAGCCGATCGACAGAAGAGACCCAGTACTTC
CDR3 protein: CASSRSTEETQYF

clone size: .
CDR3 length: 13
J gene: TRBJ2-7
D gene: TRBD1
V gene: TRBV18
CDR3 DNA: TGTGCCAGCTCACGGGGACAGGTTTACGAGCAGTACTTC
CDR3 protein: CASSRGQVYEQYF

clone size: .
CDR3 length: 16
J gene: TRBJ2-1
D gene: TRBD1
V gene: TRBV7-8
CDR3 DNA: TGTGCCAGCAGCTTAGTACAGGGGGCCTCCTACAATGAGCAGTTCTTC
CDR3 protein: CASSLVQGASYNEQFF

clone size: once
CDR3 length: 13
J gene: TRBJ1-1
D gene: .
V gene: TRBV11-2
CDR3 DNA: TGTGCCAGCATCGACGACAGTTTGGCTGAAGCTTTCTTT
CDR3 protein: CASIDDSLAEAFF

clone size: once
CDR3 length: 15
J gene: TRBJ1-1
D gene: .
V gene: TRBV6-1
CDR3 DNA: TGTGCCAGCAGTGAAGGTAGGGGTTCTAGCGCTGAAGCTTTCTTT
CDR3 protein: CASSEGRGSSAEAFF

clone size: .
CDR3 length: 15
J gene: TRBJ2-3
D gene: .
V gene: TRBV19
CDR3 DNA: TGTGCCACCACCAACAGGGCAACTAGCACAGATACGCAGTATTTT
CDR3 protein: CATTNRATSTDTQYF

clone size: .
CDR3 length: 19
J gene: TRBJ1-5
D gene: .
V gene: TRBV27
CDR3 DNA: TGTGCCAGCAGTGATAGAACCGGGACAACCCGAAGGGCCAATCAGCCCCAGCATTTT
CDR3 protein: CASSDRTGTTRRANQPQHF

clone size: .
CDR3 length: 13
J gene: TRBJ1-2
D gene: .
V gene: TRBV7-2
CDR3 DNA: TGTGCCAGCAGCTTACGCAGGGTGGATGGCTACACCTTC
CDR3 protein: CASSLRRVDGYTF

clone size: few
CDR3 length: 17
J gene: TRBJ2-7
D gene: .
V gene: TRBV5-1
CDR3 DNA: TGCGCCAGCAGCTTGGAGACGGCGGGGTACGTGTCCTACGAGCAGTACTTC
CDR3 protein: CASSLETAGYVSYEQYF

clone size: .
CDR3 length: 13
J gene: TRBJ1-2
D gene: .
V gene: TRBV29-1
CDR3 DNA: TGCAGCGTTTACGACGGGTTTTACTATGGCTACACCTTC
CDR3 protein: CSVYDGFYYGYTF

clone size: .
CDR3 length: 16
J gene: TRBJ2-1
D gene: TRBD2
V gene: TRBV27
CDR3 DNA: TGTGCCAGCAGCTTAACCCCTAGCGGGGGTTACAATGAGCAGTTCTTC
CDR3 protein: CASSLTPSGGYNEQFF

clone size: .
CDR3 length: 12
J gene: TRBJ2-5
D gene: .
V gene: TRBV13
CDR3 DNA: TGTGCCAGCAGGGGGACTGGGGAGACCCAGTACTTC
CDR3 protein: CASRGTGETQYF

clone size: .
CDR3 length: 16
J gene: TRBJ2-3
D gene: TRBD2
V gene: TRBV5-6
CDR3 DNA: TGTGCCAGCAGCTTGACTAGCGGGGGACTCACAGATACGCAGTATTTT
CDR3 protein: CASSLTSGGLTDTQYF

clone size: .
CDR3 length: 13
J gene: TRBJ1-5
D gene: .
V gene: TRBV6-5
CDR3 DNA: TGTGCCAGCAGTTACGGGGGAGGGCAGCCCCAGCATTTT
CDR3 protein: CASSYGGGQPQHF

clone size: .
CDR3 length: 14
J gene: TRBJ1-5
D gene: .
V gene: TRBV30
CDR3 DNA: TGTGCCTGGAGTTGGAGTTTGGGCAATCAGCCCCAGCATTTT
CDR3 protein: CAWSWSLGNQPQHF

clone size: .
CDR3 length: 13
J gene: TRBJ2-7
D gene: .
V gene: TRBV6-1
CDR3 DNA: TGTGCCAGCAGTGAAGGGGTCACGGGTGAGCAGTACTTC
CDR3 protein: CASSEGVTGEQYF

clone size: once
CDR3 length: 18
J gene: TRBJ2-1
D gene: TRBD2
V gene: TRBV2
CDR3 DNA: TGTGCCAGCAGTAAGGTTAGGGCTAGCGGGGGGTTGAGCAATGAGCAGTTCTTC
CDR3 protein: CASSKVRASGGLSNEQFF

clone size: .
CDR3 length: 15
J gene: TRBJ1-2
D gene: TRBD1
V gene: TRBV6-5
CDR3 DNA: TGTGCCAGCAGTTACAGGGGACAGGGAGGCTATGGCTACACCTTC
CDR3 protein: CASSYRGQGGYGYTF

clone size: few
CDR3 length: 14
J gene: TRBJ2-7
D gene: TRBD1
V gene: TRBV11-1
CDR3 DNA: TGTGCCAGCAGCCTAGGACAGGGGGCGAATGAGCAGTACTTC
CDR3 protein: CASSLGQGANEQYF

clone size: .
CDR3 length: 15
J gene: TRBJ1-5
D gene: TRBD1
V gene: TRBV19
CDR3 DNA: TGTGCCAGTAGGCCGCGGACAGGTAACAATCAGCCCCAGCATTTT
CDR3 protein: CASRPRTGNNQPQHF

clone size: .
CDR3 length: 16
J gene: TRBJ2-3
D gene: TRBD2
V gene: TRBV7-2
CDR3 DNA: TGTGCCAGCAGCTTACGTCGGCGGGGGGAGACAGATACGCAGTATTTT
CDR3 protein: CASSLRRRGETDTQYF

clone size: .
CDR3 length: 14
J gene: TRBJ2-3
D gene: .
V gene: TRBV11-3
CDR3 DNA: TGTGCCAGCAGCCACACAGGGTACACAGATACGCAGTATTTT
CDR3 protein: CASSHTGYTDTQYF

clone size: .
CDR3 length: 18
J gene: TRBJ2-6
D gene: TRBD2
V gene: TRBV4-3
CDR3 DNA: TGCGCCAGCAGCCAAGACAGCGGGGGGGCCTCTGGGGCCAACGTCCTGACTTTC
CDR3 protein: CASSQDSGGASGANVLTF

clone size: .
CDR3 length: 20
J gene: TRBJ1-6
D gene: TRBD1
V gene: TRBV27
CDR3 DNA: TGTGCCAGCCCCTCCCGAAGGGCTGAAACAAATCGGGACAGTAATTCACCCCTCCACTTT
CDR3 protein: CASPSRRAETNRDSNSPLHF

clone size: .
CDR3 length: 13
J gene: TRBJ1-1
D gene: TRBD1
V gene: TRBV4-3
CDR3 DNA: TGCGCCAGCTCGAGGACAGGGGGCTCGGAAGCTTTCTTT
CDR3 protein: CASSRTGGSEAFF

clone size: .
CDR3 length: 16
J gene: TRBJ1-2
D gene: TRBD1
V gene: TRBV30
CDR3 DNA: TGTGCCTGGAGTGTATTCGGGACAGGGGCTAACTATGGCTACACCTTC
CDR3 protein: CAWSVFGTGANYGYTF

clone size: .
CDR3 length: 14
J gene: TRBJ1-5
D gene: .
V gene: TRBV10-3
CDR3 DNA: TGTGCCATCAGTGATTTTGGGGGGAATCAGCCCCAGCATTTT
CDR3 protein: CAISDFGGNQPQHF

clone size: .
CDR3 length: 13
J gene: TRBJ2-1
D gene: .
V gene: TRBV19
CDR3 DNA: TGTGCCAGTAGTCTCCTCCGGGACACCGAGCAGTTCTTC
CDR3 protein: CASSLLRDTEQFF